The rows below give T cell receptor beta chains drawn from one sample of a study of technical replicates of blood from several donors. Profiled with immunoSEQ multiplex PCR; TCRdb holds only in-frame clones, not every one. The sample contains approximately 76,000 clones, approximately 97% of which appear only once. The sample consisted of T cells isolated from PBMCs. The source is a human donor in good health. The CDR3 runs from the conserved cysteine through the conserved F or W. Fields, in order: D gene, clone size, J gene, V gene, CDR3 DNA, CDR3 protein. The D gene is left open where the match is weak. The size field is filled for only some rows; it gives once, few, many or a size class.

NA,NA,TRBJ2-1,TRBV18,TGTGCCAGCTCACCGGGCACTTACAATGAGCAGTTCTTC,CASSPGTYNEQFF
TRBD1,NA,TRBJ2-7,TRBV18,TGTGCCAGCTCACCACCTAGGGACAGGGTCACCTACGAGCAGTACTTC,CASSPPRDRVTYEQYF
NA,NA,TRBJ1-6,TRBV9,TGTGCCAGCAGCGCGTCGTTCGTAAGGAGCTATAATTCACCCCTCCACTTT,CASSASFVRSYNSPLHF
TRBD2,NA,TRBJ2-5,TRBV14,TGTGCCAGCAGCCAACGTACTACGGGACTAGCGGGGGAAGAGACCCAGTACTTC,CASSQRTTGLAGEETQYF
NA,NA,TRBJ2-5,TRBV9,TGTGCCAGCAGCGTGGGCAAGACCGAGACCCAGTACTTC,CASSVGKTETQYF
TRBD1,NA,TRBJ1-2,TRBV6-4,TGTGCCAGCAGTGCCACAGGGGTTGGGGGCTACACCTTC,CASSATGVGGYTF
TRBD2,NA,TRBJ2-7,TRBV2,TGTGCCAGCAGTGATCCCGCGGGAGTAATCTACGAGCAGTACTTC,CASSDPAGVIYEQYF
NA,NA,TRBJ2-5,TRBV5-1,TGCGCCAGCCGCGTCGGGATGGCCCAGTACTTC,CASRVGMAQYF
NA,once,TRBJ2-2,TRBV9,TGTGCCAGCCACCCGGACATGCTCGACCCCACCGGGGAGCTGTTTTTT,CASHPDMLDPTGELFF
TRBD1,NA,TRBJ1-2,TRBV6-1,TGTGCCAGCAGTGAGGAATCTAAGGACAGGGTTAATGGCTACACCTTC,CASSEESKDRVNGYTF
TRBD1,NA,TRBJ2-7,TRBV6-6,TGTGCCAGCAGCCACACGGCCACAGGGGACGAGCAGTACTTC,CASSHTATGDEQYF
NA,NA,TRBJ1-1,TRBV7-9,TGTGCCAGCAGCTTACGAGGTCCTGACACTGAAGCTTTCTTT,CASSLRGPDTEAFF
TRBD2,NA,TRBJ2-5,TRBV6-5,TGTGCCAGCAGCCCTAGCGGGGGCGCGCAAGAGACCCAGTACTTC,CASSPSGGAQETQYF
NA,NA,TRBJ2-5,TRBV18,TGTGCCAGCTCACAGCAGGACCAAGAGACCCAGTACTTC,CASSQQDQETQYF
NA,NA,TRBJ2-1,TRBV19,TGTGCCAGTAGTGGGGGGAGAGGAGTAAATGAGCAGTTCTTC,CASSGGRGVNEQFF
NA,once,TRBJ1-1,TRBV7-3,TGTGCCAGCAGCTCTTCGGGGGGCGATGGTGCTTTCTTT,CASSSSGGDGAFF
TRBD1,NA,TRBJ2-7,TRBV30,TGTGCCTGGAGTAAGGACAGGGGGCCCTTTTTTGCCTACGAGCAGTACTTC,CAWSKDRGPFFAYEQYF
NA,NA,TRBJ2-7,TRBV4-1,TGCGCCAGCAGCCCAAGGGTGGACGGGACATTCTCCTACGAGCAGTACTTC,CASSPRVDGTFSYEQYF
NA,NA,TRBJ1-5,TRBV29-1,TGCAGCGTTGCAACCGAGGACAATCAGCCCCAGCATTTT,CSVATEDNQPQHF
TRBD2,NA,TRBJ2-3,TRBV6-1,TGTGCCAGCAGTGAATGGAGCGGGGGGGCAGATACGCAGTATTTT,CASSEWSGGADTQYF
NA,NA,TRBJ2-3,TRBV15,TGTGCCACCAGCAAAGATATGGCGGAAAACACAGATACGCAGTATTTT,CATSKDMAENTDTQYF
TRBD1,NA,TRBJ1-1,TRBV7-9,TGTGCCAGCAGCTGGGGTGTCCAGGGGGCGATCGGTGAAGCTTTCTTT,CASSWGVQGAIGEAFF
NA,NA,TRBJ2-5,TRBV11-2,TGTGCCAGCAGCTTAGGTACAAAAGAGACCCAGTACTTC,CASSLGTKETQYF
TRBD1,NA,TRBJ2-7,TRBV27,TGTGCCAGCAGTTCAAACCTTCTCCGGGACAGGGGTTCCTACGAGCAGTACTTC,CASSSNLLRDRGSYEQYF
NA,NA,TRBJ1-2,TRBV20-1,TGCAGTGCTAGAGCTACCTATGGCTACACCTTC,CSARATYGYTF
TRBD2,NA,TRBJ2-7,TRBV2,TGTGCCAGCAGTGGACTAGCGGGGGATCCCTACGAGCAGTACTTC,CASSGLAGDPYEQYF
TRBD2,NA,TRBJ2-1,TRBV5-1,TGCGCCAGCAGCTTGGCCCTAGCGGGAGAGAGTACCCTCTACAATGAGCAGTTCTTC,CASSLALAGESTLYNEQFF
NA,NA,TRBJ1-3,TRBV11-3,TGTGCCAGCAGCTTATGGGGCAGGGCTGGAAACACCATATATTTT,CASSLWGRAGNTIYF
NA,NA,TRBJ1-1,TRBV7-3,TGTGCCAGCAGCTTATTGGACAGGAACACTGAAGCTTTCTTT,CASSLLDRNTEAFF
NA,NA,TRBJ1-2,TRBV13,TGTGCCAGCAGCTTAGGCTCTTCCGGGGACTATGGCTACACCTTC,CASSLGSSGDYGYTF
NA,NA,TRBJ1-3,TRBV13,TGTGCCAGCAAGGCAGGGACTGGAAACACCATATATTTT,CASKAGTGNTIYF
TRBD1,NA,TRBJ1-5,TRBV15,TGTGCCACCAGCTTGCGGGGACAGGGTAGCAATCAGCCCCAGCATTTT,CATSLRGQGSNQPQHF
NA,NA,TRBJ2-7,TRBV15,TGTGCCACCAGCAGAGATCGGTTATACGAGCAGTACTTC,CATSRDRLYEQYF
NA,NA,TRBJ2-3,TRBV15,TGTGCCACCAGCAGAACTAGTCCCGACACAGATACGCAGTATTTT,CATSRTSPDTDTQYF
NA,NA,TRBJ1-5,TRBV5-6,TGTGCCGGATCTAATGGCGGAGGCAATCAGCCCCAGCATTTT,CAGSNGGGNQPQHF
TRBD2,NA,TRBJ2-1,TRBV9,TGTGCCAGCAGCGTGGCGGGGGGATCCTACAATGAGCAGTTCTTC,CASSVAGGSYNEQFF
NA,NA,TRBJ2-2,TRBV5-1,TGCGCCAGCAGCTTGGAAGGGGGCACCGGGGAGCTGTTTTTT,CASSLEGGTGELFF
TRBD2,NA,TRBJ2-2,TRBV23-1,TGCGCCAGCGGGAGACCAAGGGACTACTACCCGAACACCGGGGAGCTGTTTTTT,CASGRPRDYYPNTGELFF
NA,NA,TRBJ1-2,TRBV28,TGTGCCAGCAGTTTGTATGACAGGCGAATGGGTGGCTACACCTTC,CASSLYDRRMGGYTF
NA,NA,TRBJ2-3,TRBV6-1,TGTGCCAGCAGTGTGGTGAGGTCCACAGATACGCAGTATTTT,CASSVVRSTDTQYF
NA,NA,TRBJ2-1,TRBV29-1,TGCAGCGTTGTGGGCAGGGGAAGTTACAATGAGCAGTTCTTC,CSVVGRGSYNEQFF
NA,NA,TRBJ1-5,TRBV19,TGTGCCAGTACCCTAGCTCCGGGAAAAGGTCAGCCCCAGCATTTT,CASTLAPGKGQPQHF
NA,once,TRBJ2-7,TRBV13,TGTGCCAGCAGCTTAGCCGGGAGTAACGCCTACGAGCAGTACTTC,CASSLAGSNAYEQYF
NA,NA,TRBJ2-7,TRBV6-5,TGTGCCAGCAGTTCCCCCCAGGGGCTCATCTTC,CASSSPQGLIF
NA,NA,TRBJ1-5,TRBV4-2,TGTGCCAGCAGCCGGACTGGGTACAATCAGCCCCAGCATTTT,CASSRTGYNQPQHF
TRBD1,once,TRBJ2-1,TRBV6-1,TGTGCCAGCAGTACTACCGGGACAGACAATGAGCAGTTCTTC,CASSTTGTDNEQFF
TRBD2,NA,TRBJ2-7,TRBV11-2,TGTGCCAGCAGCTTAGTAAGGGGTAGCGGGAGGGCCGAATCCTACGAGCAGTACTTC,CASSLVRGSGRAESYEQYF